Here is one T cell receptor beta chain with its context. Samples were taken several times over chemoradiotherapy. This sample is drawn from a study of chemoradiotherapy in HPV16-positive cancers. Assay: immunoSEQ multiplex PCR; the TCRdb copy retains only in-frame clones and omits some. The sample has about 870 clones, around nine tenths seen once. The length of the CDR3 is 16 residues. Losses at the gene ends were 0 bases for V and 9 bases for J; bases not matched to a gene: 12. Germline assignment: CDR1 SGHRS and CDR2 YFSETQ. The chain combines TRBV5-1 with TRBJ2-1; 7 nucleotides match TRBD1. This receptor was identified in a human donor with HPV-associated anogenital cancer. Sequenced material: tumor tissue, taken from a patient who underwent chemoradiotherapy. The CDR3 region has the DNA TGCGCCAGCAGCTTGGGGCTAACAGGGGCGCAAGGTGAGCAGTTCTTC. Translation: CASSLGLTGAQGEQFF.